Below, 30 T cell receptor beta chains from the same sample are listed, as sequenced in a study of regulatory T cells in long-lasting Graves disease (dated by TCRdb to the early 2020s). In the paper's terms, the time point label means: newly diagnosed GD, antithyroid drugs for less than 3 months. For both TCR sequencing and RNA sequencing, RNA was extracted from PBMCs using TRIzol. The library was obtained by multiplex PCR. Sequenced using an Illumina HiSeq 4000. iRepertoire HTBI primers and Arm-PCR amplification of CDR3 regions were used to construct TCR beta libraries. TCRdb's own reprocessing of the public reads used fastp at Q25 and MiXCR and kept productive beta chains. Each entry merges the rows of one CDR3 protein and shows their most common DNA and genes. Here the sample has hundreds of thousands of distinct CDR3 sequences; about 18% occur a single time. The ten largest clonotypes hold about 39% of the sample.

The sequences come from peripheral blood mononuclear cells (PBMCs), collected at new diagnosis, from a patient treated with antithyroid drugs. The receptors were sampled from a female donor with Graves disease.

This clonotype was seen ten or more times. The V call is TRBV30, the J call TRBJ1-2; D ambiguous. This CDR3 is built from 11 residues. CDR1 and CDR2 (germline): GTSNPN, SVGIG (reference sequence). V was shortened by 5 bases and J by 4 bases, with 8 bases between the two germline ends. The CDR3 DNA reads TGTGCCTGGGCGTGGGTCTATGGCTACACCTTC. It encodes CAWAWVYGYTF.

This clonotype was observed at least ten times. In DNA, the CDR3 is TGTGCCAGCTCACCGTCGACAGGGTCTCGTTACGAGCAGTACTTC. This translates into CASSPSTGSRYEQYF. The chain is built from TRBV18 and TRBJ2-7; 7 bases align to TRBD1. V gave up 3 bases and J gave up 4 bases; unmatched junction bases: 9. The CDR3 loop spans 15 amino acids. Looked up from germline, CDR1 is KGHSH and CDR2 is LQKENI.

There are many counts of this clonotype. The chain links TRBV2 to TRBJ1-3; weak D call: TRBD1 (5 bases). The CDR3 is 15 residues long. Trimming pared 5 bases from V and 0 bases from J, leaving 11 bases between. Germline loops: CDR1 SNHLY, CDR2 FYNNEI. CDR3 sequence reads: CASSSRARSGNTIYF. CDR3 sequence (DNA): TGTGCCAGCAGTTCCAGGGCCCGCTCTGGAAACACCATATATTTT.

This clonotype was seen many times. The chain has TRBV9 and TRBJ2-1; 11 nucleotides match TRBD2. The ends lost 4 bases at V and 6 bases at J; junction bases unmatched: 9. The CDR3 runs to 16 residues. CDR1 and CDR2 (germline): SGDLS, YYNGEE. The CDR3, as DNA: TGTGCCAGCAGCCCCCCCGAGCTAGCGGGAGGCAATGAGCAGTTCTTC. It specifies CASSPPELAGGNEQFF.

There are many counts of this clonotype. The J gene is TRBJ1-2, the V gene TRBV28, with TRBD1 identical over 7 bases. The CDR3 consists of 13 residues. Germline V lookup: CDR1 MDHEN, CDR2 SYDVKM. Trimming at V came to 4 bases and at J to 4 bases, leaving 3 bases not matched to a gene. CDR3 amino acids: CASSSTGSYGYTF. CDR3 bases: TGTGCCAGCAGTTCGACAGGGTCCTATGGCTACACCTTC.

This clonotype was found many times. V is TRBV12-3 or TRBV12-4 and J is TRBJ2-2, with D maybe TRBD1 (5 bases). V was cut by 6 bases and J by 4 bases, with 12 bases left in between. CDR3 length equals 14 residues. CDR3 region: CASSLDSSTGELFF. DNA for the CDR3: TGTGCCAGCAGCCTTGACAGCTCCACCGGGGAGCTGTTTTTT.

The V call is TRBV7-9, the J call TRBJ2-5; possible D gene TRBD1, 5 bases. The CDR3 loop spans 16 amino acids. The ends were cut back, 1 base at V and 4 bases at J, with 16 bases in the middle. Germline CDR1 is SEHNR and CDR2 is FQNEAQ (reference sequence). The CDR3, as DNA: TGTGCCAGCAGCTTAGTGGGGCAGGGTGGTATAGAGACCCAGTACTTC. Protein product: CASSLVGQGGIETQYF.

This clonotype has more than one count but fewer than ten. V is TRBV10-3 and J is TRBJ1-3, with a tentative D call TRBD1 (5 bases). Trimming left V 7 bases short and J 2 bases short, with 18 bases between. Germline assignment: CDR1 ENHRY and CDR2 SYGVKD. The CDR3 is made up of 16 amino acids. The chain's CDR3 is CAITNPQGITGNTIYF. DNA for the CDR3: TGTGCCATCACCAACCCCCAGGGTATTACTGGAAACACCATATATTTT.

There are many counts of this clonotype. This chain uses TRBV28 with TRBJ1-1; 9 positions agree with TRBD1. With V trimmed by 3 bases and J by 0 bases, 11 bases remained unmatched. Per germline, CDR1 MDHEN and CDR2 SYDVKM. This CDR3 spans 18 amino acids. Written as DNA, the CDR3 is TGTGCCAGCAGTTTCGCTCGGGGGACAGGGCCTTTGAACACTGAAGCTTTCTTT. This encodes CASSFARGTGPLNTEAFF.

This clonotype was seen at least ten times. The chain employs TRBV5-1 and TRBJ2-3; 11 bases align to TRBD2. The V segment lost 6 bases and the J segment 1 base; nucleotides outside the gene matches: 4. Germline V gives CDR1 SGHRS, CDR2 YFSETQ. The CDR3 is 15 residues long. In DNA form, the CDR3 reads TGCGCCAGCAAGGCTAGCGGGGGGCGCACAGATACGCAGTATTTT. As protein: CASKASGGRTDTQYF.

This clonotype was counted ten times or more. The chain has TRBV20-1 and TRBJ2-5; D remains ambiguous. This CDR3 is built from 12 residues. From germline, CDR1 is DFQATT and CDR2 SNEGSKA (reference sequence). V was pared by 6 bases and J by 5 bases, with 13 bases between. CDR3 in amino acids: CSAPESGETQYF. CDR3 in DNA: TGCAGTGCCCCTGAGAGTGGGGAGACCCAGTACTTC.

This clonotype was picked up many times. This chain connects TRBV19 to TRBJ1-1, with a tentative D call TRBD1 (6 bases). V was clipped by 6 bases and J by 4 bases, with 12 bases between them. Germline CDR1 reads LNHDA; CDR2 reads SQIVND (reference sequence). This CDR3 has 13 residues. The CDR3 region is CASSLLGATEAFF. As DNA, the CDR3 is TGTGCCAGTAGCCTCTTGGGGGCCACTGAAGCTTTCTTT.

The J gene is TRBJ2-5, the V gene TRBV11-2; 12 bases are shared with TRBD2. The CDR3 sequence is 18 residues long. The junction had 9 bases not matched to a gene; V was cut back by 3 bases and J by 1 base. Germline V gene lookup returns CDR1 SGHAT and CDR2 FQNNGV. The CDR3 here is CASSFGLAGGRPQETQYF. The CDR3 region has the DNA TGTGCCAGCAGCTTCGGGCTAGCGGGAGGGCGGCCCCAAGAGACCCAGTACTTC. The variable domain in full, completed from reference TRBV11-2 and TRBJ2-5, reads EAGVAQSPRYKIIEKRQSVAFWCNPISGHATLYWYQQILGQGPKLLIQFQNNGVVDDSQLPKDRFSAERLKGVDSTLKIQPAKLEDSAVYLCASSFGLAGGRPQETQYFGPGTRLLVL.

There are many counts of this clonotype. CDR3 loop: CASSYSSPGIGTDTQYF. CDR3 DNA: TGTGCCAGCAGTTACTCGAGTCCAGGGATCGGCACAGATACGCAGTATTTT. The chain carries TRBV6-2 or TRBV6-3 and TRBJ2-3; perhaps TRBD1 as D (5 bases). The CDR3 runs 17 residues. V lost 0 bases, J lost 1 base, and 14 bases lay in between. Looked up from germline, CDR1 is MNHEY and CDR2 is SVGEGT.

About this clonotype itself: A much larger clone sits a single nucleotide away, making a read error possible. The chain has TRBV6-4 and TRBJ2-2, with a tentative D call TRBD2 (6 bases). The CDR3 covers 14 residues. Germline values: CDR1 MRHNA, CDR2 SNTAGT. With 0 bases removed from V and 4 bases from J, the gap between germline ends came to 6 bases. Here the CDR3 DNA reads TGTGCCAGCAGTGACTCGACTAGCACCGGGGAGCTGTTTTTT. It is translated as CASSDSTSTGELFF.

This clonotype showed up many times. The chain has TRBV5-6 and TRBJ1-1; 8 bases line up with TRBD1. The V gene end was trimmed by 2 bases and the J gene end by 2 bases; junction bases not matched to a gene: 5. This CDR3 contains 15 residues. Germline V CDR1 and CDR2: SGHDT, YYEEEE. The CDR3 coding sequence is TGTGCCAGCAGCTTCGCCGGGACAGGTAACACTGAAGCTTTCTTT. Protein: CASSFAGTGNTEAFF. The variable domain in full, with the rest retrieved from reference TRBV5-6 and TRBJ1-1, is DAGVTQSPTHLIKTRGQQVTLRCSPKSGHDTVSWYQQALGQGPQFIFQYYEEEERQRGNFPDRFSGHQFPNYSSELNVNALLLGDSALYLCASSFAGTGNTEAFFGQGTRLTVV.

This clonotype showed up many times. The V call is TRBV12-3 or TRBV12-4, the J call TRBJ1-5; TRBD1 matches 12 bases. Trimming cost V 5 bases and J 7 bases; bases outside gene matches: 6. The CDR3 is 15 residues long. CDR3 coding DNA: TGTGCCAGCAGTGACCGGGACAGGGGGCAACAGCCCCAGCATTTT. Translated: CASSDRDRGQQPQHF.

This clonotype was picked up one time. Just one base apart from a much larger clone, this may be a read error. V and J are TRBV5-5 and TRBJ1-5; the D is unclear. V was trimmed by 3 bases and J by 5 bases, leaving 9 bases between them. Germline CDR1 SGHKS, CDR2 YYEKEE (reference sequence). This CDR3 comprises 13 residues. The CDR3 region has the DNA TGTGCCAGCAGCTCGATTAGGGATCAGCCCCAGCATTTT. The encoded protein is CASSSIRDQPQHF.

In this sample, this clonotype turned up many times. The chain is built from TRBV20-1 and TRBJ2-5; a weak D match, TRBD2 (6 bases). Germline V gives CDR1 DFQATT, CDR2 SNEGSKA (reference sequence). CDR3 length: 19 amino acids. V was pared by 6 bases and J by 1 base, with 30 bases between. CDR3 bases: TGCAGTGCCATAGTAGGGCGCCCCATGGTTAGCGGTATCCAAGAGACCCAGTACTTC. As protein: CSAIVGRPMVSGIQETQYF.

This clonotype has a count of ten or more. CDR3 DNA: TGTGCCACCAGCCCTTGGCGCAATCAGCCCCAGCATTTT. Its translation: CATSPWRNQPQHF. The V and J genes are TRBV15 and TRBJ1-5, with unresolved D. Trimming cost V 5 bases and J 2 bases, with 7 bases left between them. CDR1 is LNHNV, CDR2 YYDKDF, per germline (reference sequence). This CDR3 has 13 residues.

This clonotype was seen many times. The V gene is TRBV6-4, the J gene TRBJ2-7; 8 nucleotides agree with TRBD2. CDR1 is MRHNA and CDR2 is SNTAGT in the germline V gene. V lost 8 bases to trimming and J lost 0 bases; unmatched junction nucleotides: 9. The CDR3 is 15 amino acids. The CDR3 region has the DNA TGTGCCAGCGCATGGGCGGGAGGAAACTCCTACGAGCAGTACTTC. This sequence encodes CASAWAGGNSYEQYF.

This clonotype was recorded many times. This sequence joins TRBV28 and TRBJ2-1, with D tentatively TRBD2 (7 bases). The CDR3 loop spans 13 amino acids. Germline CDR1 is MDHEN and CDR2 is SYDVKM. V was shortened by 8 bases and J by 3 bases, with 11 bases between the two germline ends. The CDR3 region is CASRGANYNEQFF. CDR3 in DNA: TGTGCCAGCCGGGGGGCTAACTACAATGAGCAGTTCTTC.

The chain recombines TRBV12-3 or TRBV12-4 with TRBJ2-7; a possible D gene is TRBD2 (5 bases). The CDR3 length is 14 residues. CDR3 in amino acids: CASSSRTRSYERYV. CDR3 sequence (DNA): TGTGCCAGCAGTTCCCGGACTCGGTCCTACGAGCGGTACGTC.

The chain couples TRBV20-1 to TRBJ2-3, with D hard to call. Looked up from germline, CDR1 is DFQATT and CDR2 is SNEGSKA (reference sequence). With 1 base removed from V and 2 bases from J, the gap between germline ends came to 10 bases. The CDR3 length is 14 residues. This CDR3 is CSARGSIFTDTQYF. CDR3 nucleotides: TGCAGTGCTAGAGGTAGCATTTTCACAGATACGCAGTATTTT.

The rearrangement joins TRBV28 to TRBJ2-6; 8 positions agree with TRBD1. V gave up 4 bases and J gave up 1 base; unmatched junction bases: 15. Per germline, CDR1 MDHEN and CDR2 SYDVKM. This CDR3 is built from 20 residues. The CDR3 sequence: CASSSPRDRTYNSGANVLTF. The CDR3, as DNA: TGTGCCAGCAGTTCTCCCCGGGACAGGACCTACAATTCTGGGGCCAACGTCCTGACTTTC.

This clonotype has at least ten counts. Germline and junction disagree at one end, which may indicate a read error. The V gene is TRBV20-1, the J gene TRBJ2-3; D unclear. Looked up from germline, CDR1 is DFQATT and CDR2 is SNEGSKA (reference sequence). The CDR3 contains 12 residues. The CDR3 reads CSAREGQMDGHF. CDR3 nucleotides: TGCAGTGCTAGAGAGGGCCAGATGGATGGTCATTTT.

This chain uses TRBV5-6 with TRBJ1-2; 7 nucleotides align to TRBD1. The CDR3 runs 15 residues. V dropped 3 bases and J dropped 4; count of bases not matched to a gene: 9. CDR1 is SGHDT and CDR2 is YYEEEE in the germline V gene. CDR3 residues: CASSSGEGAAYGYTF. The CDR3 nucleotides read TGTGCCAGCAGCTCGGGGGAGGGGGCCGCCTATGGCTACACCTTC.

As regards this clonotype: This may be a read error, as it is one base from a much larger clone. The chain joins TRBV27 to TRBJ1-5, with 12 bases that match TRBD1. Unmatched junction bases numbered 5, after V lost 6 bases and J lost 5 bases. This CDR3 is 15 amino acids long. In germline, CDR1 is MNHEY, CDR2 SMNVEV (reference sequence). CDR3: CASSRDRGRDQPQHF. As DNA, the CDR3 is TGTGCCAGCAGCCGGGACAGGGGGCGGGATCAGCCCCAGCATTTT.

This clonotype was counted many times. The rearrangement uses TRBV27 and TRBJ2-4, with a tentative D call TRBD1 (6 bases). Germline lookup yields CDR1 MNHEY and CDR2 SMNVEV (reference sequence). CDR3 length: 15 amino acids. The V gene lost 6 bases and the J gene lost 2 bases, with 14 bases spanning the gap. The CDR3 DNA reads as TGTGCCAGCAGGGACAGTCCGGGGCCCAAAAACATTCAGTACTTC. Residues: CASRDSPGPKNIQYF.

As concerns this clonotype: One end of the junction is discordant with germline, which a read error may explain. The gene calls are TRBV5-1 and TRBJ1-1, with D uncertain. The germline gives CDR1 SGHRS, CDR2 YFSETQ. The CDR3 covers 13 residues. The CDR3 bases are TGCGCCGGCAGCTTTGGCACGAACACTGAAGCTTTCTTT. Translation gives CAGSFGTNTEAFF.